This T cell receptor (beta chain) appears in the sequencing data of a study of T cells after yellow fever vaccination. Study context: In the case of low-cell-number fractions, SMART-Seq v4 Ultra Low Input was used for preparation.

Study conclusions and caveats: The secondary response showed a weaker magnitude and a faster peak, day 5 versus 15. The booster response re-showed most primary clones: approximately 95% CD4, more than 80% CD8. The CD4 compartment and the CD8 compartment contained a small share of clonotypes in common.

Worth noting for this clonotype: No antigen is known for it.

Via MiXCR, TCRdb re-called the 5' RACE reads, giving one row per CDR3 protein. Here the sample spans roughly 260,000 distinct CDR3 sequences, 13% being singletons. Germline loops: CDR1 MDHEN, CDR2 SYDVKM. After removal of 7 bases from V and 4 bases from J, the junction contained 8 bases not matched to a gene. The CDR3 runs to 15 residues. Sequencing used CD4+ T cells sorted from PBMCs, obtained 45 days after the yellow fever booster vaccination. The sequence was collected from a man aged 25 to 45 who received the YFV17D yellow fever vaccine. The rearrangement uses TRBV28 and TRBJ2-5, with 11 bases identical to TRBD2. The DNA for the CDR3 is TGTGCCAGCACGGTTCTAGCGGGAGGAACAGAGACCCAGTACTTC. Its protein is CASTVLAGGTETQYF.